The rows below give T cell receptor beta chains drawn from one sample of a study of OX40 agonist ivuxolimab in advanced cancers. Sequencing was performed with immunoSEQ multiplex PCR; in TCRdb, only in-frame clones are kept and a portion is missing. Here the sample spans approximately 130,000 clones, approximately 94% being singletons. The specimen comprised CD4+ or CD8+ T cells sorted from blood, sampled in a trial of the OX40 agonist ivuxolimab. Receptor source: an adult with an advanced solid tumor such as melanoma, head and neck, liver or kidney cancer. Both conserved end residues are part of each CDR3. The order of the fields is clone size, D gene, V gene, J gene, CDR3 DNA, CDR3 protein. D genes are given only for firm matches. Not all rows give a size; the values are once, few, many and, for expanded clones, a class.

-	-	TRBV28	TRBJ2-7	TGTGCCAGCAGGAGGACGACCACCTACGAGCAGTACTTC	CASRRTTTYEQYF
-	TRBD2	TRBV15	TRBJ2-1	TGTGCCACCAGCAGAGAGGCGGCTAGCGGGAGTACGGTGTCCTCCTACAATGAGCAGTTCTTC	CATSREAASGSTVSSYNEQFF
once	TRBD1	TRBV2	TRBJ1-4	TGTGCCAGCAGTGTTCGACAGGGGGCAGGTGAAAAACTGTTTTTT	CASSVRQGAGEKLFF
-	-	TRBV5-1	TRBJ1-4	TGCGCCAGCAGCTTGAGGACAGCTAATGAAAAACTGTTTTTT	CASSLRTANEKLFF
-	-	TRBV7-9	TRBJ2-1	TGTGCCAGCAGCCAAGAAGGGGGGAATGAGCAGTTCTTC	CASSQEGGNEQFF
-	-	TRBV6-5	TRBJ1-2	TGTGCCAGCAGTTACCGACAGACGATCTATGGCTACACCTTC	CASSYRQTIYGYTF
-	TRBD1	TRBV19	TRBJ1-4	TGTGCCAGTAGTATCGGGGACAGGATTTCTAATGAAAAACTGTTTTTT	CASSIGDRISNEKLFF
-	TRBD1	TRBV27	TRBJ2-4	TGTGCCAGCAGTTTAAGGGGACAGGGGGCAAGGAACATTCAGTACTTC	CASSLRGQGARNIQYF
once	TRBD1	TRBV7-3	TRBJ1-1	TGTGCCAGCAGCCCGACAGGGAGGGATACTGAAGCTTTCTTT	CASSPTGRDTEAFF
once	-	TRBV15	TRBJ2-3	TGTGCCACCAGCAGAGAAACCTGGATCGCGGATACGCAGTATTTT	CATSRETWIADTQYF
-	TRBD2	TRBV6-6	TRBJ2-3	TGTGCCAGCAGTTCGTCGGGAGGTCCCGCCACAGATACGCAGTATTTT	CASSSSGGPATDTQYF
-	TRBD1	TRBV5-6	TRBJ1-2	TGTGCCAGCAGCTTGGGACAGGGAGTCGGCGGCTACACCTTC	CASSLGQGVGGYTF
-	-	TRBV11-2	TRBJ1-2	TGTGCCATCCGACAAAAGGGCCCCGGCTATGGCTACACCTTC	CAIRQKGPGYGYTF
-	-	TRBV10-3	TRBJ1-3	TGTGCCATCAGTGTAGGCCCATTCTACTCTGGAAACACCATATATTTT	CAISVGPFYSGNTIYF
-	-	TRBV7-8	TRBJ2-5	TGTGCCAGCAGCTTAGTACCGGACCCTAGGGGAGAGACCCAGTACTTC	CASSLVPDPRGETQYF
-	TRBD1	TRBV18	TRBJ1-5	TGTGCCAGCTCACCTGGACAGGTCAATCAGCCCCAGCATTTT	CASSPGQVNQPQHF
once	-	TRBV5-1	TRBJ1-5	TGCGCCAGCAGCTTGGGGGGGCGCGATCAGCCCCAGCATTTT	CASSLGGRDQPQHF
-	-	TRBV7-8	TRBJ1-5	TGTGCCAGCAGCTGGAGCAGGGGCAATCAGCCCCAGCATTTT	CASSWSRGNQPQHF
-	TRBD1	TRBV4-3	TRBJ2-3	TGCGCCAGCAGGCGAGACAGGGAGTCAGATACGCAGTATTTT	CASRRDRESDTQYF
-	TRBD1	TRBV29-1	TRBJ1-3	TGCAGCGCGACAGGGACAATCGGAAACACCATATATTTT	CSATGTIGNTIYF
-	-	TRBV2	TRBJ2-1	TGTGCCAGCAGTGGGCGGGAAATGAATGAGCAGTTCTTC	CASSGREMNEQFF
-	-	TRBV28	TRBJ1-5	TGTGCCAGCAGTTTCCCCAATTTCAGGGGTCGGGGGCCCCAGCATTTT	CASSFPNFRGRGPQHF
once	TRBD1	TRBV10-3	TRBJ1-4	TGTGCCATCAGTGTAGGGGGCCTCGGTGAAAAACTGTTTTTT	CAISVGGLGEKLFF
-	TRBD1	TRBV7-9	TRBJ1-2	TGTGCCAGCAGCTTTCAACAGGGGAATGGCTACACCTTC	CASSFQQGNGYTF
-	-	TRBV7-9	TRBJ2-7	TGTGCCAGCAGCTTAGCGGGGGGGCAGGCCGAGCAGTACTTC	CASSLAGGQAEQYF
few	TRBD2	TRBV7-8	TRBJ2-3	TGTGCCAGCAGCTTAGTAAGCCTAGCGGGATTGGTAGATACGCAGTATTTT	CASSLVSLAGLVDTQYF
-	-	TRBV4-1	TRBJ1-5	TGCGCCAGCAGCCACCCCCCGAGGGGGAGCAATCAGCCCCAGCATTTT	CASSHPPRGSNQPQHF
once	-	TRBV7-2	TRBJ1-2	TGTGCCAGCAGCTTAGAGCCGGGATTTCGGTTAGCTAACTATGGCTACACCTTC	CASSLEPGFRLANYGYTF
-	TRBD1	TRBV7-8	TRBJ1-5	TGTGCCAGCAGCCGACAGGGAGTGGGCAATCAGCCCCAGCATTTT	CASSRQGVGNQPQHF
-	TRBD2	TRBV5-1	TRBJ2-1	TGCGCCAGCAGCGACTTCGGGGGAGGGTCCTACAATGAGCAGTTCTTC	CASSDFGGGSYNEQFF
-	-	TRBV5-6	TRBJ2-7	TGTGCCAGCAGAGAATACGACTGGGTAAGCTACGAGCAGTACTTC	CASREYDWVSYEQYF
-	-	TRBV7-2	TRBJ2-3	TGTGCCAGCAGCTTAGATTTAGGCAGGGACCCAGATACGCAGTATTTT	CASSLDLGRDPDTQYF
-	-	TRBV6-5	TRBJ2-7	TGTGCCAGCAGTTACGCGGGTCGGTACGAGCAGTACTTC	CASSYAGRYEQYF
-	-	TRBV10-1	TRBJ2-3	TGCGCCAGCAGCCGGCGGGCCTTCCCCACAGATACGCAGTATTTT	CASSRRAFPTDTQYF
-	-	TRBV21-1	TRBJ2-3	TGTGCCAGCAGCTCCCGACTAGCGGGCCCCTGCACAGATACGCAGTATTTT	CASSSRLAGPCTDTQYF
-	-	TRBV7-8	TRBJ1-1	TGTGCCAGCAGCATCGACCCGAACACTGAAGCTTTCTTT	CASSIDPNTEAFF
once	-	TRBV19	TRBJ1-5	TGTGCCAGTACCCTTCAGCTTAGCAATCAGCCCCAGCATTTT	CASTLQLSNQPQHF
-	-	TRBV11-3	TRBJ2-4	TGTGCCAGCAGCTCTGAGTACTCTAAGGACAAAAACATTCAGTACTTC	CASSSEYSKDKNIQYF
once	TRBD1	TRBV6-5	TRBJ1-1	TGTGCCAGCAGTTACTCGACAGGGTCAGAAGCTTTCTTT	CASSYSTGSEAFF
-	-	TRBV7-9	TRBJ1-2	TGTGCCGAAGAGGTTCGGGCGGGGGATACCCTTAACTATGGCTACACCTTC	CAEEVRAGDTLNYGYTF
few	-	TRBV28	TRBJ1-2	TGTGCCAGCACCCAGGGATATTCTAACTATGGCTACACCTTC	CASTQGYSNYGYTF
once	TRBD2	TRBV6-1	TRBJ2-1	TGTGCCAGCAGTGAACCCAGTAGACTAGCGGGAGGGTTCTTC	CASSEPSRLAGGFF
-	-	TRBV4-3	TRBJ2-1	TGCGCCAGCAGCCAAGATTGGCATGGAATGGGGCCGTACAATGAGCAGTTCTTC	CASSQDWHGMGPYNEQFF
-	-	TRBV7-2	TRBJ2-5	TGTGCCAGCAGCTTAGTAACTAGCTCAGAGACCCAGTACTTC	CASSLVTSSETQYF
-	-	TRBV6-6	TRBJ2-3	TGTGCCAGCGCGTCAACTAGCACAGATACGCAGTATTTT	CASASTSTDTQYF
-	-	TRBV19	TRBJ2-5	TGTGCCAGTAGTCGCCGGGGACGGCTTCAAGAGACCCAGTACTTC	CASSRRGRLQETQYF
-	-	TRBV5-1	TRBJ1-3	TGCGCCAGCAGCATAAACGCAGGGATAAACTCTGGAAACACCATATATTTT	CASSINAGINSGNTIYF
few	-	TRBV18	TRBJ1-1	TGTGCCAGCTCACCAGGCAGGGTGGAAACTGAAGCTTTCTTT	CASSPGRVETEAFF
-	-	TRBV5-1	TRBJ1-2	TGCGCCAGCAGCCTAAATTTTCCAGACACCCTAATTGGCTACACCTTC	CASSLNFPDTLIGYTF
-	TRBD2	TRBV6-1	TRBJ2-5	TGTGCCACCTCCCGACTAGCGGGGGAGCAAGAGACCCAGTACTTC	CATSRLAGEQETQYF